The rows below give T cell receptor beta chains drawn from one sample of a study of identical twins. TCRdb redid the calling of the 5' RACE reads with MiXCR, one entry per CDR3 protein. This sample has approximately 470,000 distinct CDR3 sequences; approximately 15% occur once, and the top ten carry about 0.52%. This same sample was also taken into another study, of yellow fever vaccine responses in identical twins.

What was sequenced was CD4+ T cells sorted from blood. These receptor sequences come from a woman between 18 and 30 years old in good health. CDR3s include the opening cysteine and the closing phenylalanine or tryptophan. The D gene is left open where the match is weak. Clone sizes are given selectively: once, few, many, or a class where the clone is expanded.

V	size	J	D	CDR3	DNA
TRBV10-3	.	TRBJ2-3	TRBD2	CAISESSSGSRTDTQYF	TGTGCCATCAGTGAGTCGTCTAGCGGGAGCAGAACAGATACGCAGTATTTT
TRBV24-1	few	TRBJ2-2	.	CATSRLQGPGELFF	TGTGCCACCAGTAGGCTCCAGGGCCCCGGGGAGCTGTTTTTT
TRBV12-3/TRBV12-4	few	TRBJ2-3	TRBD2	CASSHSLSGGHTDTQYF	TGTGCCAGCAGTCATAGCTTAAGCGGGGGGCACACAGATACGCAGTATTTT
TRBV24-1	.	TRBJ2-1	TRBD2	CATSASRSGGREQFF	TGTGCCACCAGTGCCTCCCGTAGCGGGGGACGTGAGCAGTTCTTC
TRBV6-2/TRBV6-3	many	TRBJ1-1	.	CASRKITVNTEAFF	TGTGCCAGCAGAAAAATTACAGTGAACACTGAAGCTTTCTTT
TRBV29-1	.	TRBJ2-7	.	CSVSLSYEQYF	TGCAGCGTCTCCCTCTCCTACGAGCAGTACTTC
TRBV6-5	few	TRBJ2-3	TRBD2	CASSYGIKASGGYTQYF	TGTGCCAGCAGTTACGGAATCAAGGCTAGCGGGGGATATACGCAGTATTTT
TRBV25-1	few	TRBJ1-2	TRBD1	CASSGGQGKVGYGYTF	TGTGCCAGCAGTGGGGGACAGGGTAAAGTTGGGTATGGCTACACCTTC
TRBV12-3/TRBV12-4	many	TRBJ1-6	.	CASSRRAPSPLHF	TGTGCCAGCAGCAGGAGGGCACCTTCACCCCTCCACTTT
TRBV20-1	.	TRBJ1-5	.	CSASQGLNQPQHF	TGCAGTGCTAGCCAAGGGCTCAATCAGCCCCAGCATTTT
TRBV6-5	.	TRBJ2-1	TRBD1	CASSYTGTGMNEQFF	TGTGCCAGCAGTTACACAGGGACAGGGATGAATGAGCAGTTCTTC
TRBV29-1	many	TRBJ2-7	TRBD1	CSVEVAATGNDEQYF	TGCAGCGTTGAGGTGGCGGCGACAGGGAACGACGAGCAGTACTTC
TRBV27	.	TRBJ2-2	.	CASQNTGELFF	TGTGCCAGCCAGAACACCGGGGAGCTGTTTTTT
TRBV20-1	few	TRBJ2-1	.	CRGQGKVFNEQFF	TGCAGGGGGCAGGGGAAGGTCTTCAATGAGCAGTTCTTC
TRBV5-1	.	TRBJ2-3	TRBD1	CASSLGDRGVPYF	TGCGCCAGCAGCCTGGGGGACAGAGGAGTTCCGTATTTT
TRBV15	.	TRBJ2-1	TRBD2	CATSRVGTRNNEQFF	TGTGCCACCAGCAGGGTTGGGACTAGAAACAATGAGCAGTTCTTC
TRBV25-1	.	TRBJ1-5	.	CASSHGGYSNQPQHF	TGTGCCAGCAGTCATGGGGGTTATAGCAATCAGCCCCAGCATTTT
TRBV6-5	few	TRBJ2-2	.	CASSLAGILTGELFF	TGTGCCAGCAGTTTGGCCGGGATCCTTACCGGGGAGCTGTTTTTT
TRBV6-1	few	TRBJ1-2	.	CASTNREPIYGYTF	TGTGCCAGCACCAACAGGGAACCGATCTATGGCTACACCTTC
TRBV10-3	few	TRBJ2-7	TRBD2	CAISGTSLGYEQYF	TGTGCCATCAGTGGGACTAGCCTGGGCTACGAGCAGTACTTC
TRBV12-3/TRBV12-4	.	TRBJ2-1	TRBD2	CASSLGLAGFNEQFF	TGTGCCAGCAGTTTAGGGTTAGCGGGCTTCAATGAGCAGTTCTTC
TRBV20-1	.	TRBJ2-7	TRBD1	CSARRTGNSYEQYF	TGCAGTGCTAGGAGGACAGGGAACTCCTACGAGCAGTACTTC
TRBV7-9	.	TRBJ2-1	.	CASSQKGSYNEQFF	TGTGCCAGCAGCCAGAAAGGGAGCTACAATGAGCAGTTCTTC
TRBV3-1	few	TRBJ2-7	.	CASSQQGRRGEQYF	TGTGCCAGCAGCCAACAGGGAAGGAGGGGCGAGCAGTACTTC
TRBV15	few	TRBJ2-1	.	CATRYGGHNEQFF	TGTGCCACCAGGTATGGGGGACATAATGAGCAGTTCTTC
TRBV28	few	TRBJ2-4	.	CASSFYSRESAKNIQYF	TGTGCCAGCAGTTTTTATTCTCGGGAATCGGCCAAAAACATTCAGTACTTC
TRBV6-2/TRBV6-3	.	TRBJ2-3	.	CASSYIAGIGKDTQYF	TGTGCCAGCAGTTACATAGCAGGTATCGGAAAGGATACGCAGTATTTT
TRBV19	few	TRBJ2-1	TRBD2	CASSKAGPYNEQFF	TGTGCCAGTAGTAAAGCGGGACCCTACAATGAGCAGTTCTTC
TRBV20-1	.	TRBJ2-2	TRBD2	CSASPGGFF	TGCAGTGCTAGCCCGGGGGGGTTTTTT
TRBV19	.	TRBJ2-4	TRBD2	CASSSGGPPKNIQYF	TGTGCCAGTAGTAGCGGGGGGCCTCCAAAAAACATTCAGTACTTC
TRBV15	few	TRBJ2-1	TRBD2	CATSRDLVLAINNEQFF	TGTGCCACCAGCAGAGATCTCGTACTAGCGATTAACAATGAGCAGTTCTTC
TRBV29-1	.	TRBJ2-4	.	CSVGGASGPQWF	TGCAGCGTTGGGGGGGCTAGCGGTCCTCAGTGGTTC
TRBV5-8	few	TRBJ2-1	.	CASSFKDRNNEQFF	TGTGCCAGCAGCTTTAAAGACAGGAACAATGAGCAGTTCTTC
TRBV10-3	few	TRBJ2-1	TRBD2	CAIRSRLAGGLSYNEQFF	TGTGCCATCAGGAGCCGACTAGCGGGAGGCCTCTCCTACAATGAGCAGTTCTTC
TRBV7-2	.	TRBJ2-3	TRBD2	CASRTSGGAGDTQYF	TGTGCCAGCAGGACTAGCGGGGGGGCCGGGGATACGCAGTATTTT
TRBV27	.	TRBJ2-7	.	CASSTTRLQGEPYEQYF	TGTGCCAGCAGTACTACCCGCCTACAGGGTGAACCCTACGAGCAGTACTTC
TRBV2	.	TRBJ2-1	.	CASLDGVINEQFF	TGTGCCAGTCTAGACGGGGTTATCAATGAGCAGTTCTTC
TRBV5-6	few	TRBJ2-6	TRBD2	CASSLAGGSGANVLTF	TGTGCCAGCAGCTTGGCGGGGGGTTCTGGGGCCAACGTCCTGACTTTC
TRBV3-1	.	TRBJ2-2	TRBD2	CASSQSGTSAIGGELFF	TGTGCCAGCTCCCAATCCGGGACTAGCGCAATAGGCGGGGAGCTGTTTTTT
TRBV7-2	few	TRBJ1-3	.	CASSFGTGERNTIYF	TGTGCCAGCAGCTTCGGGACTGGAGAAAGAAACACCATATATTTT
TRBV9	.	TRBJ2-2	.	CASSVAAGQNTGELFF	TGTGCCAGCAGCGTAGCGGCGGGACAGAACACCGGGGAGCTGTTTTTT
TRBV7-9	.	TRBJ2-7	TRBD2	CASSRVASGRAYEQYF	TGTGCCAGCAGCCGGGTCGCTAGCGGGAGGGCCTACGAGCAGTACTTC
TRBV19	few	TRBJ2-5	.	CASSITGIETQYF	TGTGCCAGTAGTATAACAGGGATCGAGACCCAGTACTTC
TRBV11-2	.	TRBJ2-7	.	CASSLIQGSKNSYEQYF	TGTGCCAGCAGCTTAATTCAGGGATCGAAGAATTCCTACGAGCAGTACTTC
TRBV7-7	few	TRBJ2-4	.	CASRPENLGKIQYF	TGTGCTAGCAGACCCGAAAACCTAGGGAAGATTCAGTACTTC
TRBV29-1	.	TRBJ1-5	.	CSVGGANQPQHF	TGCAGCGTTGGGGGGGCTAATCAGCCCCAGCATTTT
TRBV5-1	.	TRBJ2-7	.	CASSWGDRTYEQYF	TGCGCCAGCAGCTGGGGGGACAGAACCTACGAGCAGTACTTC
TRBV29-1	few	TRBJ2-2	TRBD2	CSVEGLTGELFF	TGCAGCGTTGAGGGACTAACCGGGGAGCTGTTTTTT
TRBV14	.	TRBJ2-2	.	CASSQDRWGLETGELFF	TGTGCCAGCAGCCAAGATCGATGGGGGCTCGAGACCGGGGAGCTGTTTTTT
TRBV12-3/TRBV12-4	.	TRBJ2-2	.	CASSLSKGGELFF	TGTGCCAGCAGTTTATCGAAGGGCGGGGAGCTGTTTTTT
TRBV20-1	few	TRBJ2-7	.	CSALAESSYEQYF	TGCAGTGCTTTGGCGGAAAGCTCCTACGAGCAGTACTTC
TRBV10-3	few	TRBJ1-5	TRBD1	CAIRRTGAEDQPQHF	TGTGCCATCAGGAGAACAGGGGCGGAAGATCAGCCCCAGCATTTT
TRBV7-8	few	TRBJ2-7	TRBD1	CASSFLSGTGVHEQYF	TGTGCCAGCAGCTTTCTATCCGGGACAGGGGTTCACGAGCAGTACTTC
TRBV18	.	TRBJ2-5	.	CASSRTGDGETQYF	TGTGCCAGCTCCCGGACCGGGGACGGGGAGACCCAGTACTTC
TRBV11-2	.	TRBJ2-1	TRBD1	CASSLVLDRENEQFF	TGTGCCAGCAGCTTAGTTCTGGACAGGGAGAATGAGCAGTTCTTC
TRBV7-8	.	TRBJ2-1	.	CASSLFSGAGSNEQFF	TGTGCCAGCAGCTTGTTCAGTGGAGCCGGGAGCAATGAGCAGTTCTTC
TRBV7-9	.	TRBJ2-1	TRBD1	CASLRAQGNEQFF	TGTGCCAGCCTACGGGCACAGGGGAATGAGCAGTTCTTC